The rows below give T cell receptor beta chains drawn from one sample of a study of shared clonotypes between healthy human individuals. Measured with immunoSEQ multiplex PCR; TCRdb has only the in-frame clones, and not every one. Of about 1 million clones listed, about 80% were seen once; the top ten hold 1.4%. Sequenced: memory CD4+ T cells sorted from blood. The receptors shown here come from a man younger than 30 in good health. CDR3s include the opening cysteine and the closing phenylalanine or tryptophan. The D gene is left open where the match is weak. Rows may omit the clone size; those that give it use once, few, many or a size class.

.	TRBV9	TRBJ2-3	.	CASSVASSGTDTQYF
.	TRBV27	TRBJ2-1	.	CASSYTGRYNEQFF
.	TRBV9	TRBJ2-7	TRBD2	CASSVSGRASEQYF
.	TRBV30	TRBJ1-2	.	CAWSEQSNYGYTF
.	TRBV6-1	TRBJ1-2	TRBD1	CASSEPRTGNNYGYTF
.	TRBV19	TRBJ1-5	.	CASAGDGIGQTQQPQHF
once	TRBV6-5	TRBJ2-7	.	CASRPNTGIYEQYF
few	TRBV10-3	TRBJ2-6	.	CAISGGGASGANVLTF
.	TRBV6-1	TRBJ2-7	TRBD1	CASKPGQISYEQYF
.	TRBV6-5	TRBJ1-5	.	CASRSGGGSNQPQHF
few	TRBV6-5	TRBJ2-2	.	CATTPYIRSGELFF
.	TRBV19	TRBJ1-3	.	CASKGSTGNTIYF
.	TRBV19	TRBJ1-5	.	CASSIARLPPGGNQPQHF
.	TRBV5-4	TRBJ1-3	.	CASSGSSGNTIYF
.	TRBV10-1	TRBJ2-7	TRBD2	CASSDLGSLGLAPYEQYF
.	TRBV7-9	TRBJ1-1	.	CASSSQKNTEAFF
once	TRBV7-2	TRBJ2-5	.	CASSFGQSETQYF
.	TRBV7-2	TRBJ2-5	TRBD2	CASSGGGRGTQYF
.	TRBV4-1	TRBJ1-5	TRBD1	CASSRQGVGGNQPQHF
.	TRBV6-6	TRBJ2-3	TRBD1	CASSYVGGGTDTQYF
.	TRBV7-2	TRBJ1-4	.	CASSLAASANEKLFF
.	TRBV7-9	TRBJ2-6	.	CASSGANVLTF
.	TRBV7-2	TRBJ2-3	TRBD2	CASSLDGGGDTQYF
.	TRBV5-6	TRBJ2-7	.	CASSFRDGSYEQYF
few	TRBV9	TRBJ2-5	.	CASSVGKSGRGQETQYF
.	TRBV7-2	TRBJ1-2	TRBD1	CASSQGGRQGIGYTF
.	TRBV7-9	TRBJ1-1	.	CASSPTGKVEAFF
once	TRBV11-2	TRBJ1-2	.	CASSLDITSKGYTF
.	TRBV5-1	TRBJ1-2	.	CASSQEGVGYGYTF
.	TRBV9	TRBJ1-6	TRBD1	CASSPRTGLSSPLHF
.	TRBV6-1	TRBJ1-4	TRBD1	CASSGPGQGKKLFF
few	TRBV27	TRBJ2-3	TRBD1	CASSLGQGRGTDTQYF
.	TRBV7-2	TRBJ1-1	.	CASSLDGAGPEAFF
few	TRBV18	TRBJ2-2	.	CASSPANTGELFF
many	TRBV9	TRBJ2-1	TRBD2	CASSPRTSGRNEQFF
few	TRBV5-1	TRBJ2-1	.	CASSRVADSYNEQFF
.	TRBV5-4	TRBJ2-3	.	CASSLGDRTDTQYF
.	TRBV9	TRBJ2-3	TRBD2	CASRPAGVMTDTQYF
few	TRBV6-6	TRBJ1-4	.	CASSPRTAVNEKLFF
many	TRBV18	TRBJ1-1	.	CASSPPGGMNTEAFF
.	TRBV7-6	TRBJ1-4	TRBD1	CASSLAPAGGGEKLFF
.	TRBV27	TRBJ2-1	TRBD2	CASIPSGTSGIGEQFF
.	TRBV28	TRBJ2-3	.	CASSLSRGPVDTQYF
.	TRBV7-9	TRBJ2-1	.	CASSPLRLGYSNEQFF
.	TRBV10-3	TRBJ2-1	TRBD2	CASAGSGSSYNEQFF
.	TRBV5-1	TRBJ1-1	.	CASSLQGYNTEAFF
.	TRBV7-9	TRBJ2-5	TRBD2	CASSLARGSGAQETQYF
.	TRBV2	TRBJ2-5	.	CASSERGQETQYF
.	TRBV5-6	TRBJ1-1	.	CASSLRDTEAFF
.	TRBV11-1	TRBJ2-1	.	CASSGGSSYNEQFF
.	TRBV5-1	TRBJ2-1	TRBD1	CASSSRSRDRETYNEQFF
.	TRBV7-2	TRBJ2-1	TRBD2	CASSKGTSGSWNEQFF
few	TRBV4-3	TRBJ2-3	.	CASSQDWGFTDTQYF
.	TRBV5-6	TRBJ2-2	TRBD1	CASSPEQGEVGTGELFF
few	TRBV19	TRBJ1-2	TRBD1	CASAGTGVYGYTF